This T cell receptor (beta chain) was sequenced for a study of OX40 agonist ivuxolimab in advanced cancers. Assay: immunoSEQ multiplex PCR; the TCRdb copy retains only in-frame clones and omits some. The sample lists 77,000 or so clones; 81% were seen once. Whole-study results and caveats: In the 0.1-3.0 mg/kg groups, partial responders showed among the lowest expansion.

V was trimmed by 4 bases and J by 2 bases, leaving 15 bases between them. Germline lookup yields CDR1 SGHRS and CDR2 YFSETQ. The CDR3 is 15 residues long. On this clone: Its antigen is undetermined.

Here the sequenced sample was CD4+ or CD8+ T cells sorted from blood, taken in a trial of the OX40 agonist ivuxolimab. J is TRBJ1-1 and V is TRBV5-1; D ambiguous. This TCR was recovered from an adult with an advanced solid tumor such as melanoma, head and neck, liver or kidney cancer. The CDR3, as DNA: TGCGCCAGCAGCCCCTACTCTCTGGAAAACACTGAAGCTTTCTTT. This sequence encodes CASSPYSLENTEAFF. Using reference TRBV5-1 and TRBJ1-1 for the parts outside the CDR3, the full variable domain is KAGVTQTPRYLIKTRGQQVTLSCSPISGHRSVSWYQQTPGQGLQFLFEYFSETQRNKGNFPGRFSGRQFSNSRSEMNVSTLELGDSALYLCASSPYSLENTEAFFGQGTRLTVV.